These 25 T cell receptor beta chains share one sample of origin, sequenced in a study of T cells in women clearing cervical HPV infection. Using immunoSEQ multiplex PCR, the repertoire was profiled, and TCRdb retains in-frame clones only, with some absent. The sample includes roughly 48,000 clones. The source material was blood buffy coat. The receptor source for this set is a woman between 18 and 70 years old with a cervical HPV16 infection that either progressed to CIN3+ or cleared (not recorded which).

CDR3 DNA, as far as it was read: TGTGCCAGCAGCCGGGACAGCAACACCGGGGAG. Translation gives CASSRDSNTGE. The full CDR3 protein is CASSRDSNTGELFF. The V and J genes are TRBV7-3 and TRBJ2-2, with 7 bases aligning to TRBD1. Sequencing ends 3 residues short of the CDR3 end; the germline J gene provides the rest. The junction had 2 bases not matched to a gene; V was cut back by 5 bases and J by 2 bases. There are 14 residues in the CDR3. Per germline, CDR1 SGHTA and CDR2 FQGTGA. Drawing the rest from reference TRBV7-3 and TRBJ2-2, the complete variable domain is GAGVSQTPSNKVTEKGKYVELRCDPISGHTALYWYRQSLGQGPEFLIYFQGTGAADDSGLPNDRFFAVRPEGSVSTLKIQRTERGDSAVYLCASSRDSNTGELFFGEGSRLTVL.

Comment on this clone: The read is 3 residues too short to cover the CDR3 end, so that end is filled in from the germline J gene. The J gene is TRBJ2-5, the V gene TRBV15; D gene uncertain. Trimming shortened V by 9 bases and J by 2 bases, and 13 bases separated the two germline ends. This CDR3 is built from 13 residues. The germline V gene has CDR1 LNHNV and CDR2 YYDKDF (reference sequence). CDR3 region: CATRAGYQETQYF. Incomplete CDR3 DNA: TGTGCCACGAGAGCAGGTTATCAAGAGACC.

Worth noting for this clone: The read comes to an end 3 residues before the CDR3 does, leaving the germline J gene to fill in the end. The chain is built from TRBV20-1 and TRBJ1-2; no clear D gene. Per germline, CDR1 DFQATT and CDR2 SNEGSKA (reference sequence). There are 13 residues in the CDR3. Trimming left V 6 bases short and J 1 base short, with 12 bases between. The CDR3 loop reads CSAQNLGNYGYTF. CDR3 DNA (partial): TGCAGTGCCCAAAATCTCGGTAACTATGGC.

As to this clone: The read terminates 3 residues ahead of where the CDR3 ends, so the germline J gene completes it. The chain combines TRBV20-1 with TRBJ2-3; TRBD2 agrees at 9 bases. In germline, CDR1 is DFQATT, CDR2 SNEGSKA (reference sequence). The CDR3 is made up of 15 amino acids. V lost 5 bases, J lost 5 bases, and 11 bases stayed unmatched. CDR3 region: CSARVAGGHQDTQYF. CDR3 DNA (partial): TGCAGTGCTCGGGTCGCGGGGGGGCATCAAGATACG.

As concerns this clone: Sequencing ends 3 residues short of the CDR3 end; the germline J gene provides the rest. The chain joins TRBV5-4 to TRBJ2-1, with TRBD1 identical over 9 bases. Losses at the gene ends were 4 bases for V and 8 bases for J; bases not matched to a gene: 13. CDR1 is SGHNT and CDR2 is YYREEE in the germline V gene (reference sequence). This CDR3 has 16 residues. This CDR3 reads CASSVGTGSLGYEQFF. CDR3 DNA, as far as it was read: TGTGCCAGCAGCGTTGGGACAGGGAGTCTCGGCTATGAG.

With regard to this clone: The missing CDR3 end, 3 residues past where the read stops, is filled in from the germline J gene. The chain employs TRBV18 and TRBJ2-1; TRBD2 matches at 12 bases. Germline-derived CDR1 and CDR2 are KGHSH and LQKENI. The CDR3 has 15 residues. V shed 5 bases and J 4 bases; nucleotides not matched to a gene: 3. The DNA read from the CDR3 is TGTGCCAGCTCAGTCGGGACTAGCGGGTACAATGAG. Its translation: CASSVGTSGYNE. The whole CDR3 protein is CASSVGTSGYNEQFF.

As regards this clone: The missing CDR3 end, 3 residues past where the read stops, is filled in from the germline J gene. V usage is TRBV5-1 and J usage is TRBJ1-3; D call uncertain. Deletions cut 4 bases from V and 4 bases from J, with 18 bases between. The CDR3 extends over 16 amino acids. In germline, CDR1 is SGHRS, CDR2 YFSETQ. The CDR3 DNA, read in part, is TGCGCCAGCAGCCCACGTCTCCGGGGATCCGGAAACACC. Its translation: CASSPRLRGSGNT. The whole CDR3 is CASSPRLRGSGNTIYF.

Comment on this clone: The CDR3 goes on 3 residues after the read ends, and that part is filled in from the germline J gene. The chain uses TRBV20-1 and TRBJ1-2, with TRBD1 matching over 8 bases. CDR1 and CDR2 (germline): DFQATT, SNEGSKA (reference sequence). The CDR3 totals 13 residues. V was clipped by 4 bases and J by 4 bases; unmatched bases: 5. CDR3 sequence: CSAKRTGFYGYTF. Partial CDR3 DNA: TGCAGTGCTAAAAGGACAGGGTTCTATGGC.

Comment on this clone: The CDR3 extends 3 residues past the end of the read, so its final part is completed from the germline J gene. V and J are TRBV10-1 and TRBJ2-2; 14 bases agree with TRBD2. J gave up 6 bases and V 8 bases, and 2 bases lay outside the gene matches. This CDR3 is 14 amino acids long. Germline assignment: CDR1 WNHNN and CDR2 SYGVQD (reference sequence). CDR3 residues: CASGLAGGPGELFF. The sequenced part of the CDR3 DNA is TGCGCCAGCGGACTAGCGGGAGGTCCCGGGGAG.

For this clone: The read ends 3 residues early relative to the CDR3; the germline J gene fills the gap. The chain uses TRBV12-3 or TRBV12-4 and TRBJ1-2, with 7 bases that match TRBD1. Trimming removed 8 bases from V and 6 bases from J; junction bases left unmatched: 12. The CDR3 extends over 14 amino acids. The CDR3 bases that were read are TGTGCCAGCGCCACCGGACAGGCCCAACATGGC. As protein: CASATGQAQHG. The whole CDR3 protein is CASATGQAQHGYTF.

About this clone itself: The read ends 3 residues shy of where the CDR3 ends; the end is completed using the germline J gene. The rearrangement joins TRBV19 to TRBJ2-2; TRBD1 is a possible D gene (6 bases). The CDR3 extends over 14 amino acids. Germline lookup yields CDR1 LNHDA and CDR2 SQIVND (reference sequence). Trimming left V 2 bases short and J 7 bases short, with 11 bases between. The CDR3 DNA, read in part, is TGTGCCAGTAGTATATTAAGGGGGTTCGGGGAG. Its translation: CASSILRGFGE. The complete CDR3 sequence is CASSILRGFGELFF.

A remark on this clone: The sequence runs out 3 residues before the end of the CDR3; the remainder is reconstructed from the germline J gene. The rearrangement joins TRBV5-1 to TRBJ2-4; 9 bases fit TRBD1. After removal of 4 bases from V and 0 bases from J, the junction contained 5 bases not matched to a gene. Per germline, CDR1 SGHRS and CDR2 YFSETQ. The CDR3 sequence is 16 residues long. CDR3 residues: CASSDGQGLAKNIQYF. CDR3 DNA (partial): TGCGCCAGCAGCGACGGACAGGGGTTAGCCAAAAACATT.

With respect to this clone: The read ends 3 residues early relative to the CDR3; the germline J gene fills the gap. V gene TRBV20-1 combines with J gene TRBJ2-7, with 11 bases matching TRBD1. Per germline, CDR1 DFQATT and CDR2 SNEGSKA (reference sequence). The CDR3 loop spans 13 amino acids. V trimming: 5 bases; J trimming: 3 bases; junction bases outside the gene matches: 3. The DNA read from the CDR3 is TGCAGTGCTGCCGGGACAGGGGGCTACGAG. Its translation: CSAAGTGGYE. The full CDR3 protein is CSAAGTGGYEQYF.

As for this clone: With the read ending 3 residues before the CDR3 end, the germline J gene is used to fill in that end. The chain employs TRBV2 and TRBJ2-3; 8 bases are shared with TRBD2. V shed 10 bases, J shed 4 bases, and the junction held 4 bases outside the gene matches. Per the germline V gene, CDR1 is SNHLY and CDR2 is FYNNEI. CDR3 length: 12 amino acids. The CDR3 sequence is CATGGGADTQYF. The part of the CDR3 DNA that was read is TGTGCCACCGGGGGGGGAGCAGATACG. Combining the CDR3 with reference TRBV2 and TRBJ2-3 gives the whole variable domain EPEVTQTPSHQVTQMGQEVILRCVPISNHLYFYWYRQILGQKVEFLVSFYNNEISEKSEIFDDQFSVERPDGSNFTLKIRSTKLEDSAMYFCATGGGADTQYFGPGTRLTVL.

Points on this clone: The CDR3 end is not reached by the read, which stops 3 residues before it; the germline J gene fills it in. V is TRBV12-3 or TRBV12-4 and J is TRBJ2-7; 7 positions agree with TRBD1. The V segment lost 6 bases and the J segment 3 bases; nucleotides outside the gene matches: 8. The length of the CDR3 is 14 residues. The chain's CDR3 is CASSLGQGVYEQYF. The sequenced CDR3 bases are TGTGCCAGCAGCCTTGGGCAGGGGGTCTACGAG.

In the case of this clone: The read ends 3 residues shy of where the CDR3 ends; the end is completed using the germline J gene. The V gene is TRBV5-1, the J gene TRBJ2-3; D is possibly TRBD2 (5 bases). Germline loops: CDR1 SGHRS, CDR2 YFSETQ. The CDR3 is 14 residues long. The germline V and J ends were trimmed by 3 bases and 2 bases, with 10 bases remaining between them. CDR3 residues: CASSSGWNTDTQYF. The sequenced part of the CDR3 DNA is TGCGCCAGCAGCTCGGGGTGGAACACAGATACG.

Note on this clone: One end of the junction varies from germline; a read error may be responsible. The read stops 3 residues short of the end of the CDR3; the missing end is completed from the germline J gene. The chain uses TRBV4-2 and TRBJ2-2; no definite D call. The germline V gene encodes CDR1 LGHNA and CDR2 YNFKEQ. The CDR3 runs to 14 residues. The sequenced CDR3 bases are TGCGCCAGCAGCCAAGTAAGGGCAGCCGGGGAG. This encodes CASSQVRAAGE. The full CDR3 protein is CASSQVRAAGELFF.

The covered CDR3 bases are TGTGCCAGTAGTATCAGGGCTAACACCGGGGAG. Its protein is CASSIRANTGE. The CDR3 reads in full as CASSIRANTGELFF. J is TRBJ2-2 and V is TRBV19; weak D call: TRBD1 (5 bases). The read terminates 3 residues before the CDR3 end, so the remaining end is supplied by the germline J gene. The germline CDR1 and CDR2 sequences are LNHDA and SQIVND (reference sequence). V was shortened by 3 bases and J by 2 bases, with 7 bases between the two germline ends. The CDR3 covers 14 residues.

About this clone itself: From the germline J gene comes the end of the CDR3, since the read stops 3 residues before it. This chain uses TRBV28 with TRBJ1-1; D is unresolved. The CDR3 is made up of 14 amino acids. CDR1 and CDR2 (germline): MDHEN, SYDVKM. V shed 3 bases and J shed 2 bases, with 10 bases lying between them. The CDR3 is CASSFDRVNTEAFF. The CDR3 bases that were read are TGTGCCAGCAGTTTCGATAGGGTAAACACTGAA.

With regard to this clone: The CDR3 extends 3 residues past the end of the read, so its final part is completed from the germline J gene. The chain recombines TRBV7-8 with TRBJ2-3; TRBD2 aligns across 9 bases. The V segment lost 3 bases and the J segment 7 bases; nucleotides outside the gene matches: 8. This CDR3 comprises 15 residues. Germline V gene lookup returns CDR1 SGHVS and CDR2 FQNEAQ. The CDR3 bases that were read are TGTGCCAGCAGCTTCGGTAATAGCGGGAGTTATACG. Translated, it gives CASSFGNSGSYT. The entire CDR3 protein is CASSFGNSGSYTQYF.

For this clone: With the read ending 3 residues before the CDR3 end, the germline J gene is used to fill in that end. The chain combines TRBV20-1 with TRBJ2-7; the D is unclear. This CDR3 region has 12 residues. Deletions cut 6 bases from V and 5 bases from J, with 14 bases between. Germline loops: CDR1 DFQATT, CDR2 SNEGSKA (reference sequence). CDR3 DNA (partial): TGCAGTGCCTCAAAGGGTAGGGACGAG. As protein: CSASKGRDE. The full CDR3 reads CSASKGRDEQYF.

Comment on this clone: Sequencing ends 3 residues short of the CDR3 end; the germline J gene provides the rest. The V gene is TRBV28, the J gene TRBJ2-7; 9 bases agree with TRBD1. There are 19 residues in the CDR3. Trimming cost V 5 bases and J 0 bases; bases outside gene matches: 17. CDR1 is MDHEN, CDR2 SYDVKM, per germline. The CDR3 spells CASSKERDRVLWGSYEQYF. The part of the CDR3 DNA that was read is TGTGCCAGCAGTAAAGAACGGGACAGGGTGTTATGGGGCTCCTACGAG.

As to this clone: The read halts 3 residues ahead of the CDR3 end, with the missing end drawn from the germline J gene. The chain uses TRBV6-2 or TRBV6-3 and TRBJ2-7, with 8 bases that match TRBD1. This CDR3 is built from 14 residues. V was clipped by 11 bases and J by 0 bases; unmatched bases: 9. The germline gives CDR1 MNHEY, CDR2 SVGEGT. The CDR3 sequence: CASEGTGGSYEQYF. The sequenced CDR3 bases are TGTGCCTCCGAAGGAACAGGGGGCTCCTACGAG.

Turning to this clone: The CDR3 end falls 3 residues outside the read, so it is completed with the germline J gene. The chain uses TRBV7-3 and TRBJ1-1; D possibly corresponds to TRBD1 (6 bases). CDR1 is SGHTA and CDR2 is FQGTGA in the germline V gene. V was clipped by 4 bases and J by 2 bases, with 8 bases between them. The CDR3 is 13 amino acids. The chain's CDR3 is CASSYGTNTEAFF. CDR3 DNA (partial): TGTGCCAGCAGCTATGGGACAAACACTGAA.

With respect to this clone: The read ends 3 residues early relative to the CDR3; the germline J gene fills the gap. The chain has TRBV5-1 and TRBJ1-1, with TRBD1 matching 10 bases. The ends lost 4 bases at V and 0 bases at J; junction bases unmatched: 9. This CDR3 has 17 amino acids. CDR1 and CDR2 (germline): SGHRS, YFSETQ. The CDR3 spells CASSPVWTGGLNTEAFF. The part of the CDR3 DNA that was read is TGCGCCAGCAGCCCGGTCTGGACAGGGGGATTGAACACTGAA.